The next 5 T cell receptor beta chains were all read from a single sample in a study of cytomegalovirus exposure and HLA in healthy donors (dated by TCRdb to 2016 to 2017). Libraries were made using the immunoSEQ multiplex PCR assay. This immuneACCESS table, as held by TCRdb, lists in-frame sequences with V and J called but not all clones. Of the missing ones, under half trace to an unresolved V gene in checked studies; the others have no known cause. The sample table records fewer than 200,000 clones; 86% of these occur just once. The ten biggest clones cover 5.7% of the sample. Sample: PBMCs. These receptors all come from a woman in her thirties in good health and CMV-seronegative.

The chain has TRBV28 and TRBJ1-2; D gene uncertain. V was pared by 4 bases and J by 1 base, with 4 bases between. The CDR3 spans 12 residues. CDR1 and CDR2 from the germline V gene are MDHEN and SYDVKM. As DNA, the CDR3 is TGTGCCAGCAGTTACAGTAACTATGGCTACACCTTC. Amino acid sequence: CASSYSNYGYTF.

The V gene is TRBV20-1, the J gene TRBJ1-4; D gene ambiguous. The ends were cut back, 3 bases at V and 8 bases at J, with 7 bases in the middle. The CDR3 is made up of 11 amino acids. Germline V CDR1 and CDR2: DFQATT, SNEGSKA (reference sequence). The CDR3 here is CSASPKEKLFF. Written as DNA, the CDR3 is TGCAGTGCTAGTCCGAAGGAAAAACTGTTTTTT.

V is TRBV6-1 and J is TRBJ2-3; weak D call: TRBD1 (6 bases). CDR1 is MNHNS, CDR2 SASEGT, per germline. The CDR3 consists of 14 residues. Deletions cut 11 bases from V and 5 bases from J, with 20 bases between. CDR3 bases: TGTGCCTGCGGCGACTGGGGGCGCGGAGATACGCAGTATTTT. It codes for CACGDWGRGDTQYF.

The chain combines TRBV6-5 with TRBJ2-7, with D possibly TRBD2 on 5 matching bases. V was trimmed by 6 bases and J by 1 base, leaving 13 bases between them. This CDR3 has 14 amino acids. Germline loops: CDR1 MNHEY, CDR2 SVGAGI. The CDR3, as DNA: TGTGCCAGCAGCCGGACTTTTACGTCCTACGAGCAGTACTTC. It encodes CASSRTFTSYEQYF.

This clone has only one observation. The gene calls are TRBV10-3 and TRBJ2-7; D gene uncertain. CDR1 ENHRY and CDR2 SYGVKD come from the germline V gene. The V and J ends lost 10 bases and 1 base respectively, with 20 bases between them. There are 15 residues in the CDR3. The DNA of the CDR3 is TGTGCCACCCTACCACGTACGGGTCTTTCCTACGAGCAGTACTTC. Protein: CATLPRTGLSYEQYF.